The sample holds a few counts of the clone carrying this TCR beta chain. The data derive from a study of patients and donors after allogeneic stem cell transplantation. The J segment lost 2 bases and the V segment lost 4 bases, leaving 11 bases of the junction unmatched. CDR3 length: 17 residues. CDR1 is SGDLS, CDR2 YYNGEE, per germline. TCRdb passed the RT-PCR reads through MiXCR, listing each CDR3 protein once. Of fewer than 75,000 distinct CDR3 sequences in the sample, 10% to 15% were seen once. The sequence was obtained from a human donor who was either an allogeneic HSCT recipient or a stem cell or donor lymphocyte infusion donor (not recorded which). It is not recorded whose cells these are; they may come from a transplant donor. The sample taken for sequencing was blood, either unsorted or a sorted T cell fraction (not recorded which). The chain has TRBV9 and TRBJ2-2; 7 positions agree with TRBD1. The CDR3 loop reads CASSPHTGQPNTGELFF. The CDR3 DNA reads as TGTGCCAGCAGCCCCCACACGGGACAGCCTAACACCGGGGAGCTGTTTTTT.